This T cell receptor (beta chain) was documented in a study of beta chain features in type 1 diabetes. The authors reverse transcribed all of the isolated RNA, so sequencing captured expressed TCRB transcripts. Measured with immunoSEQ multiplex PCR; TCRdb has only the in-frame clones, and not every one. The sample has under 250,000 clones, less than 15% seen once. Germline-derived CDR1 and CDR2 are SGDLS and YYNGEE. The germline V and J ends were trimmed by 4 bases and 3 bases, with 20 bases remaining between them. The length of the CDR3 is 18 residues. This clone was found a few times. This chain links TRBV9 with TRBJ2-6; perhaps TRBD1 as D (7 bases). Sequencing input: naive CD4+ T cells from blood. This TCR came from a woman aged 40-49 years in good health. The CDR3 loop reads CASSTLGGGIVGANVLTF. CDR3 DNA: TGTGCCAGCAGCACCCTTGGAGGGGGCATCGTTGGGGCCAACGTCCTGACTTTC.